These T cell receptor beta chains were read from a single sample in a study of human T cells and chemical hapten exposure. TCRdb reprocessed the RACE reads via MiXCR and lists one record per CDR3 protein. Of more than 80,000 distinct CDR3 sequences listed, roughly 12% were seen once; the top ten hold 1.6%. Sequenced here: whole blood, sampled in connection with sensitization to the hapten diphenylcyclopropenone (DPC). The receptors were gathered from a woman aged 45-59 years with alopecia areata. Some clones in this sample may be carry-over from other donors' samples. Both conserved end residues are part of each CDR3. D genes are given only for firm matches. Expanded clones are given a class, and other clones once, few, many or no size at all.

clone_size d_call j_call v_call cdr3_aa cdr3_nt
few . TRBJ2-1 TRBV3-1 CASSQDGGREDGKQFF TGTGCCAGCAGCCAAGATGGGGGCAGGGAGGACGGCAAGCAGTTCTTC
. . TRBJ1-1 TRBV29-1 CSVRIEGAAFF TGCAGCGTCCGAATTGAGGGCGCAGCTTTCTTT
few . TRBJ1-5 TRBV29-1 CSVVPEGNQPQHF TGCAGCGTTGTCCCAGAGGGCAATCAGCCCCAGCATTTT
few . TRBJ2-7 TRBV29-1 CSVEGGYEQYF TGCAGCGTTGAAGGGGGATACGAGCAGTACTTC
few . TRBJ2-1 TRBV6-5 CASRPMVYNEQFF TGTGCCAGCAGACCCATGGTCTACAATGAGCAGTTCTTC
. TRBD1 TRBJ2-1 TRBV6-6 CASRTTGAKYNEQFF TGTGCCAGCAGAACGACAGGGGCAAAGTACAATGAGCAGTTCTTC
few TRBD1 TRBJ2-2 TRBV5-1 CASSLRDRTTGELFF TGCGCCAGCAGCTTACGGGACAGGACTACCGGGGAGCTGTTTTTT
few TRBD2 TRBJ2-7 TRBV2 CASRTTSGSIEQYF TGTGCCAGTAGGACGACTAGCGGGAGCATCGAGCAGTACTTC
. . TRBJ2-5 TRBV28 CATSFSGSLGTQYF TGTGCCACCTCTTTTTCCGGCTCACTCGGGACCCAGTACTTC
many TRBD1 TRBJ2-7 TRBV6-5 CASSPQTGANYEQYF TGTGCCAGCAGTCCCCAAACAGGGGCTAATTACGAGCAGTACTTC
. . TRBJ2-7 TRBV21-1 CASSKTEGGAGMALCEQYF TGTGCCAGCAGCAAGACCGAAGGGGGGGCCGGGATGGCTTTATGCGAGCAGTACTTC
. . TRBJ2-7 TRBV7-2 CASSGVSQAYEQYF TGTGCCAGCAGCGGCGTTTCCCAGGCATACGAGCAGTACTTC
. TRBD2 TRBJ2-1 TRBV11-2 CASSLSRLAGGYEQFF TGTGCCAGCAGCTTAAGTCGCCTAGCGGGAGGGTACGAGCAGTTCTTC
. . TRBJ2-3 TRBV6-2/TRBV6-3 CARSSGPDTQYF TGTGCCAGAAGCTCAGGACCAGATACGCAGTATTTT
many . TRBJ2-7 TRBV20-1 CSAPSGLAYEQYF TGCAGTGCCCCCAGCGGGTTGGCCTACGAGCAGTACTTC
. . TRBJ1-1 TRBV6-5 CASSYSDAPTATEAFF TGTGCCAGCAGTTACTCAGACGCCCCTACGGCCACTGAAGCTTTCTTT
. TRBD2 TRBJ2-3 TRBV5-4 CASSLATSGTSDTQYF TGTGCCAGCAGCTTGGCCACTAGCGGTACATCAGATACGCAGTATTTT
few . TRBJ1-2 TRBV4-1 CASSQDGSYGYTF TGCGCCAGCAGCCAAGACGGCAGCTATGGCTACACCTTC
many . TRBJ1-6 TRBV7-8 CASSLSGPLHF TGTGCCAGCAGCTTATCTGGACCCCTCCACTTT
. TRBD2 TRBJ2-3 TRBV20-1 CSARTSGGATDTQYF TGCAGTGCTAGGACTAGCGGGGGGGCCACAGATACGCAGTATTTT
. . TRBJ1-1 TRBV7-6 CASSFAQWTEAFF TGTGCCAGCAGCTTCGCCCAGTGGACTGAAGCTTTCTTT
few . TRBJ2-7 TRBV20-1 CSALERAKGYEQYF TGCAGTGCTCTCGAACGGGCTAAGGGTTACGAGCAGTACTTC
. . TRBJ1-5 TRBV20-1 CSAQRDANQPQHF TGCAGTGCTCAAAGAGACGCCAATCAGCCCCAGCATTTT
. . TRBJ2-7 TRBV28 CASSPHGWDYEQYF TGTGCCAGCAGTCCGCACGGATGGGATTACGAGCAGTACTTC
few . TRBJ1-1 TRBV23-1 CASSHAKDSQTEAFF TGCGCCAGCAGTCATGCGAAGGACAGCCAGACTGAAGCTTTCTTT
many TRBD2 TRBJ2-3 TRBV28 CASSAQAGTDTQYF TGTGCCAGCAGTGCTCAAGCGGGAACAGATACGCAGTATTTT
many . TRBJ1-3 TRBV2 CASLSGDTRNTIYF TGTGCCAGCCTAAGCGGGGATACGCGAAACACCATATATTTT
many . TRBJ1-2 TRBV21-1 CASSAKTGAMDGYTF TGTGCCAGCAGCGCCAAGACAGGGGCTATGGATGGCTACACCTTC